A selection of T cell receptor beta chains follows, all from one sample in a study of T-cell reconstitution after alpha-beta-depleted transplantation in children. TCRdb reprocessed the PCR reads via MiXCR and lists one record per CDR3 protein. Among around 440,000 distinct CDR3 sequences listed, roughly 16% were seen once. Sequencing used PBMCs, mostly from graft donor cells, obtained 360 days after TCRalphabeta/CD19-depleted stem cell transplant. The source of these receptors is a boy under three years old who had a stem cell transplant for Wiskott-Aldrich syndrome, so the T cells may come from the graft donor. Both conserved end residues are part of each CDR3. The D gene is left open where the match is weak. Only some rows state a clone size, as once, few, many or a class for expanded clones.

NA | TRBJ2-5 | TRBV2 | NA | CASSKQGPETQYF | TGTGCCAGCAGTAAACAGGGCCCAGAGACCCAGTACTTC
NA | TRBJ2-7 | TRBV6-1 | TRBD2 | CASSWTSFYEQYF | TGTGCCAGCAGCTGGACTAGTTTCTACGAGCAGTACTTC
few | TRBJ1-6 | TRBV5-6 | NA | CASSLGAYSPLHF | TGTGCCAGCAGCTTGGGGGCGTATTCACCCCTCCACTTT
few | TRBJ2-7 | TRBV6-2/TRBV6-3 | NA | CASSYPGLSYEQYF | TGTGCCAGCAGTTACCCTGGACTAAGCTACGAGCAGTACTTC
few | TRBJ1-1 | TRBV5-1 | NA | CASRKTGTNTEAFF | TGCGCCAGTCGGAAAACGGGGACGAACACTGAAGCTTTCTTT
few | TRBJ2-7 | TRBV12-3/TRBV12-4 | TRBD1 | CASSLGAGGEQYF | TGTGCCAGCAGTTTAGGGGCAGGGGGCGAGCAGTACTTC
few | TRBJ2-5 | TRBV28 | NA | CASTHQGTQYF | TGTGCCAGCACCCACCAAGGGACCCAGTACTTC
few | TRBJ2-7 | TRBV12-3/TRBV12-4 | NA | CASSLMTTGRIYEQYF | TGTGCCAGCAGCCTGATGACGACAGGCCGGATCTACGAGCAGTACTTC
few | TRBJ2-1 | TRBV14 | TRBD1 | CASSQRDRRSYNEQFF | TGTGCCAGCAGCCAACGGGACAGACGCTCCTACAATGAGCAGTTCTTC
few | TRBJ2-1 | TRBV7-2 | TRBD2 | CASSLDGGALYEQFF | TGTGCCAGCAGCTTGGACGGGGGGGCCCTATATGAGCAGTTCTTC
few | TRBJ2-1 | TRBV19 | TRBD1 | CASSIVKGQGSQRYRRYEQFF | TGTGCCAGTAGTATAGTAAAAGGACAGGGGAGTCAACGGTATCGTAGGTATGAGCAGTTCTTC
NA | TRBJ2-7 | TRBV4-1 | NA | CASSHQPGEGQGDYEQYF | TGCGCCAGCAGCCACCAACCAGGGGAGGGACAAGGTGACTACGAGCAGTACTTC
few | TRBJ2-3 | TRBV20-1 | TRBD2 | CSARTSGNTDTQYF | TGCAGTGCCAGGACTAGCGGGAACACAGATACGCAGTATTTT
NA | TRBJ2-2 | TRBV5-1 | TRBD2 | CASSLGLAGATNTGELFF | TGCGCCAGCAGCTTAGGTCTAGCGGGGGCCACGAACACCGGGGAGCTGTTTTTT
NA | TRBJ2-2 | TRBV12-3/TRBV12-4 | NA | CASSVLLELFF | TGTGCCAGCAGTGTGCTGTTGGAGCTGTTTTTT
NA | TRBJ2-2 | TRBV5-5 | NA | CASSRLIASNTGELFF | TGTGCCAGCAGCCGTCTAATTGCCAGCAACACCGGGGAGCTGTTTTTT
NA | TRBJ2-7 | TRBV24-1 | NA | CATSDFEGNEQYF | TGTGCCACCAGTGATTTTGAGGGAAACGAGCAGTACTTC
NA | TRBJ2-1 | TRBV6-5 | NA | CASSSLTRLDLFF | TGTGCCAGCAGTTCCCTTACTCGTCTAGATCTGTTCTTC
NA | TRBJ2-3 | TRBV5-1 | NA | CASSFSFTDTQYF | TGCGCCAGCAGCTTTTCTTTCACAGATACGCAGTATTTT
few | TRBJ2-3 | TRBV14 | TRBD2 | CASSQDRGLATLSTDTQYF | TGTGCCAGCAGCCAAGACCGGGGACTAGCGACCCTCTCCACAGATACGCAGTATTTT
NA | TRBJ2-2 | TRBV12-3/TRBV12-4 | NA | CASSVSHPGELFF | TGTGCCAGCAGTGTGAGCCATCCCGGGGAGCTGTTTTTT
few | TRBJ2-7 | TRBV27 | TRBD2 | CASSLKTPSAGVYEQYF | TGTGCCAGCAGTTTAAAGACCCCTAGCGCGGGAGTTTACGAGCAGTACTTC
NA | TRBJ2-7 | TRBV14 | NA | CASSNSGGYEQYF | TGTGCCAGCAGCAACTCGGGCGGCTACGAGCAGTACTTC
few | TRBJ2-1 | TRBV11-2 | NA | CASSSGTSRKRDPKQQFF | TGTGCCAGCAGCTCCGGGACAAGTCGCAAGCGGGACCCAAAACAGCAGTTCTTC
few | TRBJ2-7 | TRBV10-1 | TRBD2 | CASPTSGPAYEQYF | TGCGCCAGCCCGACTAGCGGGCCAGCCTACGAGCAGTACTTC
few | TRBJ2-3 | TRBV12-3/TRBV12-4 | NA | CASIPGAAFTDTQYF | TGTGCCAGCATCCCCGGGGCGGCCTTCACAGATACGCAGTATTTT
NA | TRBJ2-7 | TRBV6-5 | NA | CASSYSWVHEQYF | TGTGCCAGCAGTTACTCGTGGGTCCACGAGCAGTACTTC
NA | TRBJ2-3 | TRBV4-1 | NA | CASSQVVAGEDTQYF | TGCGCCAGCAGCCAAGTAGTGGCAGGGGAAGATACGCAGTATTTT
few | TRBJ1-1 | TRBV12-3/TRBV12-4 | TRBD1 | CASSRTGRTEAFF | TGTGCCAGCAGTCGGACAGGGCGCACTGAAGCTTTCTTT
NA | TRBJ2-3 | TRBV3-1 | TRBD1 | CASSQAGQGAGTDTQYF | TGTGCCAGCAGCCAAGCTGGACAGGGGGCTGGCACAGATACGCAGTATTTT
few | TRBJ2-7 | TRBV28 | TRBD1 | CASRARGRSSYEQYF | TGTGCCAGCAGGGCCAGGGGGAGATCCTCCTACGAGCAGTACTTC
few | TRBJ1-4 | TRBV5-1 | NA | CASSLTGTEKLFF | TGCGCCAGCAGCTTGACAGGGACTGAAAAACTGTTTTTT
few | TRBJ2-1 | TRBV10-3 | NA | CAISERRTENEQFF | TGTGCCATCAGTGAGAGACGGACAGAAAATGAGCAGTTCTTC
once | TRBJ2-1 | TRBV6-2/TRBV6-3 | TRBD1 | CASSYFWTGKYNEQFF | TGTGCCAGCAGTTACTTCTGGACAGGAAAATACAATGAGCAGTTCTTC
NA | TRBJ2-7 | TRBV4-3 | TRBD2 | CASSQEASGGGYEQYF | TGCGCCAGCAGCCAAGAAGCCAGCGGGGGAGGCTACGAGCAGTACTTC
few | TRBJ2-1 | TRBV4-1 | NA | CASSQGSFGSLSYNEQFF | TGCGCCAGCAGCCAAGGATCGTTTGGATCCCTCTCCTACAATGAGCAGTTCTTC
NA | TRBJ1-5 | TRBV7-9 | NA | CASSFGTGSNQPQHF | TGTGCCAGCAGCTTTGGGACGGGTAGCAATCAGCCCCAGCATTTT
many | TRBJ2-5 | TRBV5-1 | NA | CASSLEAPVVGQETQYF | TGCGCCAGCAGCTTGGAGGCCCCAGTGGTCGGGCAAGAGACCCAGTACTTC
NA | TRBJ2-5 | TRBV12-3/TRBV12-4 | NA | CASSLGQTYQETQYF | TGTGCCAGCAGCCTTGGACAGACCTACCAAGAGACCCAGTACTTC
NA | TRBJ2-3 | TRBV5-1 | TRBD2 | CASSLPSGRGGTDTQYF | TGCGCCAGCAGCTTGCCTTCGGGGCGGGGGGGCACAGATACGCAGTATTTT
few | TRBJ2-7 | TRBV10-3 | NA | CAISEESYEQYF | TGTGCCATCAGTGAAGAATCCTACGAGCAGTACTTC
NA | TRBJ2-1 | TRBV12-3/TRBV12-4 | NA | CASSLGPGRNEQFF | TGTGCCAGCAGTTTAGGGCCAGGGAGGAATGAGCAGTTCTTC
NA | TRBJ2-4 | TRBV9 | NA | CASSVDPRDIQYF | TGTGCCAGCAGCGTAGACCCTAGGGACATTCAGTACTTC
few | TRBJ2-3 | TRBV10-3 | NA | CAISEWGRESPTDTQYF | TGTGCCATCAGTGAATGGGGGCGGGAGTCCCCCACAGATACGCAGTATTTT
few | TRBJ2-7 | TRBV7-6 | NA | CASSRGTVRSYEQYF | TGTGCCAGCAGCCGGGGGACAGTTCGCTCCTACGAGCAGTACTTC
few | TRBJ2-5 | TRBV27 | TRBD2 | CASSFTRGGETQYF | TGTGCCAGCAGTTTCACACGCGGGGGGGAGACCCAGTACTTC
NA | TRBJ2-6 | TRBV18 | NA | CASSPLAHSGANVLTF | TGTGCCAGCTCACCATTGGCACACTCTGGGGCCAACGTCCTGACTTTC
NA | TRBJ2-7 | TRBV5-1 | TRBD2 | CASRLRIAGDEQYF | TGCGCCAGCAGACTGAGGATAGCGGGCGACGAGCAGTACTTC
NA | TRBJ1-1 | TRBV5-1 | NA | CASSFFENTEAFF | TGCGCCAGCAGCTTTTTCGAGAACACTGAAGCTTTCTTT
few | TRBJ2-1 | TRBV3-1 | NA | CASSQVTSWIYNEQFF | TGTGCCAGCAGCCAAGTAACTAGCTGGATCTACAATGAGCAGTTCTTC